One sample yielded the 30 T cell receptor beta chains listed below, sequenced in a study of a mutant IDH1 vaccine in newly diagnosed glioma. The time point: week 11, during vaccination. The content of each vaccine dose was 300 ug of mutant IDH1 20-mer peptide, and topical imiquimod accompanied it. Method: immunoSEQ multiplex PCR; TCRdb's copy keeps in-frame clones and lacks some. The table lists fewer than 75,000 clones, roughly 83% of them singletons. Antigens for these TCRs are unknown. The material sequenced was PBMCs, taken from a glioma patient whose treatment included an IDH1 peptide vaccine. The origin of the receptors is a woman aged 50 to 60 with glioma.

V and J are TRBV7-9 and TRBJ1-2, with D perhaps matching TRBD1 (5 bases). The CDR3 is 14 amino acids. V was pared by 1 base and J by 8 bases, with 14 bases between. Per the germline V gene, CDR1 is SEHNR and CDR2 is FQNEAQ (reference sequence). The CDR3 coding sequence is TGTGCCAGCAGCTTAGACGAGGGGCTGGAAGGCTACACCTTC. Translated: CASSLDEGLEGYTF.

The CDR3 sequence is CASMREQYSGNTIYF. The DNA of the CDR3 is TGTGCCAGTATGAGGGAGCAGTACTCTGGAAACACCATATATTTT. The chain has TRBV19 and TRBJ1-3; no clear D gene. CDR1 and CDR2 (germline): LNHDA, SQIVND (reference sequence). CDR3 size: 15 residues. V lost 7 bases, J lost 0 bases, and 13 bases lay in between.

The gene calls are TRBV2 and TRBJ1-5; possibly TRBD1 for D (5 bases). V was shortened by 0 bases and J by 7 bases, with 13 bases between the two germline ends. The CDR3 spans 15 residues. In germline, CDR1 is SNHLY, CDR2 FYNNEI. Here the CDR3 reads CASSEARGGSQPQHF. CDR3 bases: TGTGCCAGCAGTGAAGCGCGGGGGGGGAGCCAGCCCCAGCATTTT.

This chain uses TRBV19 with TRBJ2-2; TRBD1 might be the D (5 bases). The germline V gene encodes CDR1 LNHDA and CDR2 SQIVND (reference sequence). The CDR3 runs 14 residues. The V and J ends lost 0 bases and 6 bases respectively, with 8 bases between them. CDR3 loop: CASSIDRVAGELFF. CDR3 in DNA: TGTGCCAGTAGTATAGACAGGGTAGCCGGGGAGCTGTTTTTT.

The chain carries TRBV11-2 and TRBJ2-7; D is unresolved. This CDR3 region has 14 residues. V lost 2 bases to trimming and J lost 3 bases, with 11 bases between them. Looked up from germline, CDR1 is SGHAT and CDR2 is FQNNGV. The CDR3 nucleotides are TGTGCCAGCAGCTTAAAAGGGCCCCTCTACGAGCAGTACTTC. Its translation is CASSLKGPLYEQYF.

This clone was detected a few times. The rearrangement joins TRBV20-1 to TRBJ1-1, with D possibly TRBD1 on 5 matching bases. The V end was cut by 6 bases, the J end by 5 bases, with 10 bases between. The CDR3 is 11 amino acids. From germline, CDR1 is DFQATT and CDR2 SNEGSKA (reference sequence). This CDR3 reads CSATAGTEAFF. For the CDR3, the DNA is TGCAGTGCCACGGCAGGGACTGAAGCTTTCTTT.

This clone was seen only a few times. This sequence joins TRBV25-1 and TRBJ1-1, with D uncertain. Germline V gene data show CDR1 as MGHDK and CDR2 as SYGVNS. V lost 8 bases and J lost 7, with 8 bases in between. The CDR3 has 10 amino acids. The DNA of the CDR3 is TGTGCCAGCGAGGGTATTGAAGCTTTCTTT. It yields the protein CASEGIEAFF.

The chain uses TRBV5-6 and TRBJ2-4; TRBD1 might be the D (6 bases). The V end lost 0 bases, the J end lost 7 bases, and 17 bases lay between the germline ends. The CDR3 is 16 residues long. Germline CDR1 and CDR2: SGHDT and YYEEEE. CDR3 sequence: CASSLGVRGSINIQYF. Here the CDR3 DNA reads TGTGCCAGCAGCTTGGGAGTCAGGGGCAGTATCAACATTCAGTACTTC.

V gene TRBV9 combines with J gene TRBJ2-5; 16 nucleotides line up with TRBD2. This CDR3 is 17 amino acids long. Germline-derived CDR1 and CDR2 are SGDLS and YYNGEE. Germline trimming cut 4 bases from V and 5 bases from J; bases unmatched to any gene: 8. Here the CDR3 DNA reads TGTGCCAGCAGCTACGGGACTAGCGGGGGGGCCTCGGAGACCCAGTACTTC. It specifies CASSYGTSGGASETQYF.

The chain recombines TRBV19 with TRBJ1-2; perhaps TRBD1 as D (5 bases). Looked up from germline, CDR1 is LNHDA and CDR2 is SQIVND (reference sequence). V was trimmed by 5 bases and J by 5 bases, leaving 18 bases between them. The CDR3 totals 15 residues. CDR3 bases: TGTGCCAGTAGTCCCCTCCGACAGATGAAATATGGCTACACCTTC. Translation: CASSPLRQMKYGYTF.

The CDR3 nucleotides are TGTGCCAGCAGTCCCACAGGAGTCCGAGAGACCCAGTACTTC. It specifies CASSPTGVRETQYF. V and J are TRBV27 and TRBJ2-5; D perhaps matches TRBD1 (5 bases). CDR1 and CDR2 (germline): MNHEY, SMNVEV (reference sequence). The CDR3 is made up of 14 amino acids. Trimming left V 5 bases short and J 4 bases short, with 14 bases between.

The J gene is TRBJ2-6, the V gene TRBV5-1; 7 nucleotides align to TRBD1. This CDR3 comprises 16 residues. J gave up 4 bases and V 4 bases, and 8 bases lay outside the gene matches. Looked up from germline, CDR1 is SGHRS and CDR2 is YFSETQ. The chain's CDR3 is CASSPQQGTGANVLTF. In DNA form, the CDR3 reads TGCGCCAGCAGCCCACAACAGGGGACAGGGGCCAACGTCCTGACTTTC.

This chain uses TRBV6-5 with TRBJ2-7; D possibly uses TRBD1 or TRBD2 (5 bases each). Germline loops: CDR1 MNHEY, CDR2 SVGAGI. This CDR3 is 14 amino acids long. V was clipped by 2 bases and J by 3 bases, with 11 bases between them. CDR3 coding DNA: TGTGCCAGCAGTTACCAGGGACCGAGCTACGAGCAGTACTTC. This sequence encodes CASSYQGPSYEQYF.

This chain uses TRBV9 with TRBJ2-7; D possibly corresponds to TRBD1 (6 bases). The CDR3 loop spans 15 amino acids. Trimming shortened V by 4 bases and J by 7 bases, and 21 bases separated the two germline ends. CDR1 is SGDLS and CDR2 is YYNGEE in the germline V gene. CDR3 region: CASSPLQGTQGEQYF. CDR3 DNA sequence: TGTGCCAGCAGCCCACTACAGGGAACCCAAGGGGAGCAGTACTTC.

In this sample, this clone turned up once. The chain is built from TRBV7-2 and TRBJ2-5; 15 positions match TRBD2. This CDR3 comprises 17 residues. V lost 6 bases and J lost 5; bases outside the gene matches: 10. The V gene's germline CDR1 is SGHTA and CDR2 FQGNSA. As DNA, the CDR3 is TGTGCCAGCAGTCCTCCGGGACTAGCGGGGGGTCGGGAGACCCAGTACTTC. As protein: CASSPPGLAGGRETQYF.

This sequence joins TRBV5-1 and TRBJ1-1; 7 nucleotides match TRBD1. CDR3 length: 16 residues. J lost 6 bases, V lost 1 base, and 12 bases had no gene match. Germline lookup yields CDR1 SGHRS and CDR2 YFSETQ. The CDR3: CASSLLKGGAGAEAFF. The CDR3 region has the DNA TGCGCCAGCAGCTTGCTTAAAGGGGGCGCTGGGGCTGAAGCTTTCTTT.

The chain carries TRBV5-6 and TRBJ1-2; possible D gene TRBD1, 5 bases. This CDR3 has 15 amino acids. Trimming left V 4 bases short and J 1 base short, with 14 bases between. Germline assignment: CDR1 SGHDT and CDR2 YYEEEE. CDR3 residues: CASSTDSSFNYGYTF. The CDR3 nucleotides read TGTGCCAGCAGCACTGACAGCTCCTTTAACTATGGCTACACCTTC.

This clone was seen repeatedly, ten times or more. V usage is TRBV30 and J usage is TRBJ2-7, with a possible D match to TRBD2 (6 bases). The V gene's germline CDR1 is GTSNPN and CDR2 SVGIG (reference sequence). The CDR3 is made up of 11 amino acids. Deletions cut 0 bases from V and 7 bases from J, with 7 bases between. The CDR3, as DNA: TGTGCCTGGAGTGTAGGAGGGGAGCAGTACTTC. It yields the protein CAWSVGGEQYF.

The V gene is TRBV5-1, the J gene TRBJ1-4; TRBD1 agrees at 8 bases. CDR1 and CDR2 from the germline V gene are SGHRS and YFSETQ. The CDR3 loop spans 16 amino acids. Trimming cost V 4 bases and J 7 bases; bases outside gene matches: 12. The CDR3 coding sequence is TGCGCCAGCAGCCTATTAGGACAGGGCGGCGCTGAAAAACTGTTTTTT. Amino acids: CASSLLGQGGAEKLFF. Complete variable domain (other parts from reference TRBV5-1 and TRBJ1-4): KAGVTQTPRYLIKTRGQQVTLSCSPISGHRSVSWYQQTPGQGLQFLFEYFSETQRNKGNFPGRFSGRQFSNSRSEMNVSTLELGDSALYLCASSLLGQGGAEKLFFGSGTQLSVL.

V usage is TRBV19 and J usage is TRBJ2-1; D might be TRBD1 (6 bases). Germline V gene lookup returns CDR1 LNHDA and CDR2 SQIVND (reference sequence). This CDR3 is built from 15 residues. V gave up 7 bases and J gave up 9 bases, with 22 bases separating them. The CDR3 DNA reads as TGTGCCAGTACCCTAAGGTGGGGGCGGGCTAGTGAGCAGTTCTTC. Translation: CASTLRWGRASEQFF.

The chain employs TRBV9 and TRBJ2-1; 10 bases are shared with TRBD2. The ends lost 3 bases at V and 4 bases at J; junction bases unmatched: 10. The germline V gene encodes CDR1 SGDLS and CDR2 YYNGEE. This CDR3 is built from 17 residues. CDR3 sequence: CASSGGGSGGLYNEQFF. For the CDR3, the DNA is TGTGCCAGCAGCGGCGGCGGTAGCGGGGGGCTATACAATGAGCAGTTCTTC.

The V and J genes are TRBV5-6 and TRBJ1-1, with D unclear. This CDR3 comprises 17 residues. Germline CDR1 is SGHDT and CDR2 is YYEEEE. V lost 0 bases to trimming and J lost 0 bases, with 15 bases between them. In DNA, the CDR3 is TGTGCCAGCAGCTTGGCGGGAGCTAGGAGCATGAACACTGAAGCTTTCTTT. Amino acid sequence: CASSLAGARSMNTEAFF.

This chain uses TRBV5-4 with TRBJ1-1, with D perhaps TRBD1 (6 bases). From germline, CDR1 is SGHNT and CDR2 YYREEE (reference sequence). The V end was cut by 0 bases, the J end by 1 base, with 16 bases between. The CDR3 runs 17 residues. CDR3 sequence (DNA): TGTGCCAGCAGCTTGGGCCCCACAGGGATCGCGAACACTGAAGCTTTCTTT. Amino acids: CASSLGPTGIANTEAFF.

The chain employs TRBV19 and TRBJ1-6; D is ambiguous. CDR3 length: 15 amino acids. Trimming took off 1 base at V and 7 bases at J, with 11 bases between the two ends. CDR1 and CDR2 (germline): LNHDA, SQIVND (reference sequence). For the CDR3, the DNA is TGTGCCAGTAGTATAGTCCCCACGGACAATTCACCCCTCCACTTT. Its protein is CASSIVPTDNSPLHF.

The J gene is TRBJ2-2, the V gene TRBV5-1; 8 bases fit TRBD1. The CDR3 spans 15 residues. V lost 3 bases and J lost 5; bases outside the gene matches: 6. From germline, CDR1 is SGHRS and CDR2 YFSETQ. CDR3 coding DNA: TGCGCCAGCAGCTCAGGACAGGGAAGGACCGGGGAGCTGTTTTTT. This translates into CASSSGQGRTGELFF.

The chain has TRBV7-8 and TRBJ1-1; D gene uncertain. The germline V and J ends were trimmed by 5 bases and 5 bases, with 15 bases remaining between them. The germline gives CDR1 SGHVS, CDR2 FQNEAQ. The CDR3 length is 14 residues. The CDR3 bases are TGTGCCAGCAGCCGGATTTATGTGTCGACTGAAGCTTTCTTT. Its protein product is CASSRIYVSTEAFF.

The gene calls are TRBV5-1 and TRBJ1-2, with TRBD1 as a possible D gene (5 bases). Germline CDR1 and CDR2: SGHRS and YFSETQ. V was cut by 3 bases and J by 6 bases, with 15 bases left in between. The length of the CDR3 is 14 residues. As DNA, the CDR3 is TGCGCCAGCAGCTCCGCCGTTGCAGGGAATGGCTACACCTTC. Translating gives CASSSAVAGNGYTF. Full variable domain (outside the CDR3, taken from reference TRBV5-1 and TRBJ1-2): KAGVTQTPRYLIKTRGQQVTLSCSPISGHRSVSWYQQTPGQGLQFLFEYFSETQRNKGNFPGRFSGRQFSNSRSEMNVSTLELGDSALYLCASSSAVAGNGYTFGSGTRLTVV.

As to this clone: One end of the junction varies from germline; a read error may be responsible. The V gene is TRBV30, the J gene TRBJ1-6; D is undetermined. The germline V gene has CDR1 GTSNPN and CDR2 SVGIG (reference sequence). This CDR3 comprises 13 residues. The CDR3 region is CAWRFSLREPLHF. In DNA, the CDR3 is TGTGCCTGGAGATTCTCCCTCCGGGAGCCCCTGCACTTT. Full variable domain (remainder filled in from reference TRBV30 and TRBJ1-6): SQTIHQWPATLVQPVGSPLSLECTVEGTSNPNLYWYRQAAGRGLQLLFYSVGIGQISSEVPQNLSASRPQDRQFILSSKKLLLSDSGFYLCAWRFSLREPLHFGNGTRLTVT.

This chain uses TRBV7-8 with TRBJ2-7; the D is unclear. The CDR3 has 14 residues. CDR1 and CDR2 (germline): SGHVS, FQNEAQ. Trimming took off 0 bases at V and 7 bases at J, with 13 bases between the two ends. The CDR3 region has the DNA TGTGCCAGCAGCTTAGCGTCCAGGAATGAAGAGCAGTACTTC. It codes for CASSLASRNEEQYF.

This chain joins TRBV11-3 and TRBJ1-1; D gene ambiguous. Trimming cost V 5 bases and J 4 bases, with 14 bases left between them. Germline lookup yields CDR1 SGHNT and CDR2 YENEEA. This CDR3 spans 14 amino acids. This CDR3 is CASSISGSSTEAFF. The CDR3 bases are TGTGCCAGCAGCATATCCGGGTCCAGCACTGAAGCTTTCTTT. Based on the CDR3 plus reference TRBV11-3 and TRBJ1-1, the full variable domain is EAGVVQSPRYKIIEKKQPVAFWCNPISGHNTLYWYLQNLGQGPELLIRYENEEAVDDSQLPKDRFSAERLKGVDSTLKIQPAELGDSAVYLCASSISGSSTEAFFGQGTRLTVV.